The next 29 T cell receptor beta chains were all read from a single sample in a study of blood T cell repertoires in COVID-19. Libraries were prepared by immunoSEQ multiplex PCR; TCRdb keeps only in-frame clonotypes and omits some of them. This sample has 200,000 to 300,000 clones, with around four fifths found just once. Sequencing input: peripheral blood. These receptors came from an older woman with active or convalescent COVID-19.

The chain recombines TRBV3-1 (or the pseudogene TRBV3-2) with TRBJ1-5; weak D call: TRBD1 (6 bases). V lost 1 base, J lost 7 bases, and 11 bases lay in between. Looked up from germline, CDR1 is LGHDT and CDR2 is YNNKEL (reference sequence). This CDR3 is 14 amino acids long. The DNA of the CDR3 is TGTGCCAGCAGCCAAGGCAGGGGCGGGCAGCCCCAGCATTTT. This sequence encodes CASSQGRGGQPQHF.

This rearrangement joins TRBV6-5 to TRBJ1-4; no definite D call. Trimming left V 2 bases short and J 0 bases short, with 10 bases between. The germline V gene encodes CDR1 MNHEY and CDR2 SVGAGI. This CDR3 has 16 amino acids. CDR3: CASSYGEGTTNEKLFF. In DNA, the CDR3 is TGTGCCAGCAGTTACGGGGAGGGTACAACTAATGAAAAACTGTTTTTT.

This rearrangement joins TRBV5-1 to TRBJ1-2; 7 positions match TRBD1. The trim removed 3 bases at V and 5 bases at J, leaving 19 bases unmatched. The CDR3 has 18 residues. CDR1 and CDR2 (germline): SGHRS, YFSETQ. The CDR3 nucleotides are TGCGCCAGCAGCTCCCAGGGCGGTTCTTTGGGACAGAAATATGGCTACACCTTC. It is translated as CASSSQGGSLGQKYGYTF.

This clone was seen more than once but under ten times. The V and J genes are TRBV6-2 or TRBV6-3 and TRBJ1-2; D remains ambiguous. The CDR3 runs to 15 residues. V lost 0 bases to trimming and J lost 8 bases, with 16 bases between them. Germline CDR1 reads MNHEY; CDR2 reads SVGEGT. In DNA form, the CDR3 reads TGTGCCAGCAGTTACTCGTTCGACGACTGGGAGGGCTACACCTTC. Its protein product is CASSYSFDDWEGYTF.

This chain uses TRBV4-1 with TRBJ1-4; maybe TRBD1 (6 bases). Trimming pared 1 base from V and 8 bases from J, leaving 11 bases between. CDR1 and CDR2 from the germline V gene are MGHRA and YSYEKL. The CDR3 loop spans 14 amino acids. CDR3 amino acids: CASSQARGEEKLFF. For the CDR3, the DNA is TGCGCCAGCAGCCAAGCCAGGGGCGAGGAAAAACTGTTTTTT.

The gene calls are TRBV7-9 and TRBJ1-6, with D unclear. V shed 1 base and J shed 7 bases, with 11 bases lying between them. This CDR3 spans 15 amino acids. Germline-derived CDR1 and CDR2 are SEHNR and FQNEAQ (reference sequence). CDR3 region: CASSLGSSVNSPLHF. CDR3 coding DNA: TGTGCCAGCAGCTTAGGGTCGAGCGTCAATTCACCCCTCCACTTT.

The chain joins TRBV6-6 to TRBJ1-3; D unclear. This CDR3 is 12 amino acids long. The germline CDR1 and CDR2 sequences are MNHNY and SVGAGI (reference sequence). Trimming took 6 bases from V and 7 from J, leaving 10 bases between them. The CDR3 loop is CASRSPLNTIYF. The CDR3 nucleotides are TGTGCCAGCAGGTCCCCTCTTAACACCATATATTTT.

This chain links TRBV14 with TRBJ1-2; 7 bases are a match to TRBD1. This CDR3 has 15 amino acids. J gave up 7 bases and V 0 bases, and 8 bases lay outside the gene matches. From germline, CDR1 is SGHDN and CDR2 FVKESK. CDR3 DNA sequence: TGTGCCAGCAGCCAAGACGTGACAGGGAGCCGTGGCTACACCTTC. Amino acids: CASSQDVTGSRGYTF.

The rearrangement uses TRBV10-1 and TRBJ2-1; 7 bases line up with TRBD1. The V and J ends lost 11 bases and 8 bases, in that order; junction bases with no gene match: 18. This CDR3 is built from 15 residues. Germline V gene data show CDR1 as WNHNN and CDR2 as SYGVQD (reference sequence). The CDR3 reads CALKSEKGARDEQFF. DNA of the CDR3: TGCGCCTTAAAATCCGAAAAGGGGGCGCGGGATGAGCAGTTCTTC.

J is TRBJ1-2 and V is TRBV2, with D possibly being TRBD1 (6 bases). Germline V gene lookup returns CDR1 SNHLY and CDR2 FYNNEI. This CDR3 has 13 residues. Trimming took off 1 base at V and 6 bases at J, with 9 bases between the two ends. CDR3 nucleotide sequence: TGTGCCAGCAGTGAAGAGAGGACAGATGGCTACACCTTC. This encodes CASSEERTDGYTF.

The chain uses TRBV19 and TRBJ2-2; 8 bases align to TRBD1. CDR1 and CDR2 from the germline V gene are LNHDA and SQIVND (reference sequence). The length of the CDR3 is 16 residues. The J segment lost 4 bases and the V segment lost 7 bases, leaving 11 bases of the junction unmatched. In DNA, the CDR3 is TGTGCCAGTAAACTCCAGGGGGCGATCATCACCGGGGAGCTGTTTTTT. Protein sequence: CASKLQGAIITGELFF.

This clone was seen more than once but under ten times. The J gene is TRBJ1-1, the V gene TRBV11-2; possibly TRBD1 for D (6 bases). V was clipped by 3 bases and J by 5 bases, with 10 bases between them. The CDR3 is made up of 13 amino acids. Germline CDR1 reads SGHAT; CDR2 reads FQNNGV. The CDR3 DNA is TGTGCCAGCAGCTTTAACAGGGAGACTGAAGCTTTCTTT. It translates to CASSFNRETEAFF.

V usage is TRBV3-1 (or the pseudogene TRBV3-2) and J usage is TRBJ2-7; the match to TRBD2 covers 8 bases. The trim removed 4 bases at V and 3 bases at J, leaving 8 bases unmatched. This CDR3 contains 15 residues. Germline loops: CDR1 LGHDT, CDR2 YNNKEL (reference sequence). In DNA form, the CDR3 reads TGTGCCAGCAGCCGAAGCGGGGGTGGACGCTACGAGCAGTACTTC. This codes for CASSRSGGGRYEQYF.

The sample holds a few counts of this clone. This sequence joins TRBV4-1 and TRBJ2-5, with 8 bases aligning to TRBD2. The CDR3 extends over 15 amino acids. Germline lookup yields CDR1 MGHRA and CDR2 YSYEKL. V gave up 3 bases and J gave up 2 bases; unmatched junction bases: 5. The CDR3 nucleotides read TGCGCCAGCAGCCAGATAGCGGGGCGGCAAGAGACCCAGTACTTC. Amino acid sequence: CASSQIAGRQETQYF.

This clone was counted a single time. This rearrangement joins TRBV7-2 to TRBJ1-1; the D is unclear. The CDR3 sequence is 14 residues long. V was clipped by 1 base and J by 2 bases, with 8 bases between them. Germline V lookup: CDR1 SGHTA, CDR2 FQGNSA. CDR3 sequence: CASSLDAGNTEAFF. CDR3 coding DNA: TGTGCCAGCAGCTTAGATGCAGGAAACACTGAAGCTTTCTTT.

The chain links TRBV11-2 to TRBJ1-3, with D possibly being TRBD1 (6 bases). Germline-derived CDR1 and CDR2 are SGHAT and FQNNGV. The V and J ends lost 6 bases and 0 bases respectively, with 21 bases between them. There are 18 residues in the CDR3. The CDR3 DNA is TGTGCCAGCAGGCTCCTACGGGACACCGTAACCTCTGGAAACACCATATATTTT. Encoded protein: CASRLLRDTVTSGNTIYF.

This clone was detected only once. The gene calls are TRBV19 and TRBJ2-3, with a tentative D call TRBD2 (6 bases). Germline values: CDR1 LNHDA, CDR2 SQIVND (reference sequence). The CDR3 has 14 amino acids. V lost 6 bases and J 1 base, leaving 11 bases between the germline ends. The CDR3 region has the DNA TGTGCCAGTAGCGCGTGGGGGGGCACAGATACGCAGTATTTT. Encoded protein: CASSAWGGTDTQYF.

The V call is TRBV27, the J call TRBJ2-7; D possibly corresponds to TRBD2 (5 bases). V shed 2 bases and J shed 3 bases, with 17 bases lying between them. The CDR3 contains 16 residues. CDR1 and CDR2 (germline): MNHEY, SMNVEV (reference sequence). CDR3: CASSLTELAEVYEQYF. Written as DNA, the CDR3 is TGTGCCAGCAGTTTAACCGAGCTGGCGGAGGTCTACGAGCAGTACTTC.

This clone was observed a few times. This sequence joins TRBV3-1 (or the pseudogene TRBV3-2) and TRBJ1-6; 8 bases fit TRBD1. CDR1 and CDR2 (germline): LGHDT, YNNKEL (reference sequence). After removal of 0 bases from V and 9 bases from J, the junction contained 4 bases not matched to a gene. The CDR3 consists of 15 residues. The CDR3 loop reads CASSQDFGQGSPLHF. The DNA for the CDR3 is TGTGCCAGCAGCCAAGATTTCGGACAGGGTTCACCCCTCCACTTT.

This chain links TRBV18 with TRBJ2-1; TRBD2 matches at 8 bases. The V gene end was trimmed by 5 bases and the J gene end by 4 bases; junction bases not matched to a gene: 10. CDR3 length equals 16 residues. CDR1 KGHSH and CDR2 LQKENI come from the germline V gene. CDR3 nucleotides: TGTGCCAGCTCATCTTCGACTAGCGACATATACAATGAGCAGTTCTTC. As protein: CASSSSTSDIYNEQFF.

In its sample, this clone was seen a few times. The chain combines TRBV2 with TRBJ1-1; TRBD1 might be the D (5 bases). Germline values: CDR1 SNHLY, CDR2 FYNNEI. This CDR3 spans 15 amino acids. Trimming stripped 6 bases from V and 5 bases from J, with 19 bases between. This chain's CDR3 is CASRATGVVWTEAFF. The CDR3 DNA reads TGTGCCAGCAGGGCCACAGGAGTGGTTTGGACTGAAGCTTTCTTT.

This clone occurred a few times. The rearrangement uses TRBV30 and TRBJ2-2, with 12 bases identical to TRBD2. The V gene's germline CDR1 is GTSNPN and CDR2 SVGIG (reference sequence). This CDR3 has 15 amino acids. J was trimmed by 12 bases and V by 3 bases; bases with no gene match: 11. This CDR3 reads CAWSSIATSGGQLFF. In nucleotides, the CDR3 is TGTGCCTGGAGCTCAATAGCGACTAGCGGGGGCCAGCTGTTTTTT.

The chain has TRBV10-2 and TRBJ2-7; 12 bases agree with TRBD2. The CDR3 runs 15 residues. Germline loops: CDR1 WSHSY, CDR2 SAAADI. J was trimmed by 2 bases and V by 6 bases; bases with no gene match: 5. CDR3 in amino acids: CASSRTSGTPYEQYF. The CDR3 coding sequence is TGCGCCAGCAGCCGGACTAGCGGGACACCCTACGAGCAGTACTTC.

The J gene is TRBJ1-4, the V gene TRBV19, with 8 bases lining up with TRBD1. The CDR3 runs to 17 residues. Trimming at V came to 3 bases and at J to 7 bases, leaving 13 bases not matched to a gene. From germline, CDR1 is LNHDA and CDR2 SQIVND (reference sequence). CDR3 nucleotide sequence: TGTGCCAGTAGTATTTTGCTGGGACAGGTGGGGAGTGAAAAACTGTTTTTT. This translates into CASSILLGQVGSEKLFF.

This clone was detected many times. The chain recombines TRBV30 with TRBJ2-1, with TRBD2 identical over 9 bases. Germline-derived CDR1 and CDR2 are GTSNPN and SVGIG (reference sequence). With 3 bases clipped from V and 8 bases from J, the junction kept 5 bases outside the gene matches. The CDR3 covers 13 residues. CDR3 sequence: CAWRRGGRDEQFF. CDR3 bases: TGTGCCTGGAGGCGGGGGGGCCGGGATGAGCAGTTCTTC.

V gene TRBV19 combines with J gene TRBJ2-1; tentatively, D is TRBD2 (6 bases). V was pared by 5 bases and J by 9 bases, with 23 bases between. In germline, CDR1 is LNHDA, CDR2 SQIVND (reference sequence). CDR3 length: 16 amino acids. Written as DNA, the CDR3 is TGTGCCAGTAGTCTCGCGGGACGGTCAAATCGCCCTGAGCAGTTCTTC. This codes for CASSLAGRSNRPEQFF.

J is TRBJ2-1 and V is TRBV19; TRBD2 agrees at 8 bases. The germline CDR1 and CDR2 sequences are LNHDA and SQIVND (reference sequence). J gave up 9 bases and V 3 bases, and 7 bases lay outside the gene matches. The CDR3 runs to 14 residues. The chain's CDR3 is CASSIGTSIREQFF. The DNA for the CDR3 is TGTGCCAGTAGTATCGGGACTAGTATTCGTGAGCAGTTCTTC.

CDR3 nucleotides: TGTGCCAGCAGCCAAGATCAACTAGCGGGGACCTACGAGCAGTACTTC. Translation gives CASSQDQLAGTYEQYF. J is TRBJ2-7 and V is TRBV3-1 (or the pseudogene TRBV3-2); 10 positions agree with TRBD2. The V segment lost 0 bases and the J segment 2 bases; nucleotides outside the gene matches: 4. This CDR3 region has 16 residues. CDR1 LGHDT and CDR2 YNNKEL come from the germline V gene (reference sequence).

This chain connects TRBV27 to TRBJ2-7; 8 nucleotides line up with TRBD1. The CDR3 extends over 14 amino acids. The germline V gene has CDR1 MNHEY and CDR2 SMNVEV (reference sequence). The V gene end was trimmed by 6 bases and the J gene end by 0 bases; junction bases not matched to a gene: 4. CDR3 bases: TGTGCCAGCAGGCAGGGGGCCTACTCCTACGAGCAGTACTTC. Translation gives CASRQGAYSYEQYF.